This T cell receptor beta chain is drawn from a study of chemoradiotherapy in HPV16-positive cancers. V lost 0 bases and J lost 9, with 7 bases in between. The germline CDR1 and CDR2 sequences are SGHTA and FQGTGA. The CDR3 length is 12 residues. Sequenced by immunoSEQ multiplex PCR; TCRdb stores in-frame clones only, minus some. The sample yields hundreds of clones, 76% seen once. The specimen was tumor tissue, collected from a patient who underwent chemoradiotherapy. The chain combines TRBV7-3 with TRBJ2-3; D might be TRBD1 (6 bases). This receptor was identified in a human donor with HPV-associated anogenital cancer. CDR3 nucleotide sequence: TGTGCCAGCAGCTTAACAGGGGGAACGCAGTATTTT. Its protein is CASSLTGGTQYF.